One sample yielded the 2 T cell receptor beta chains listed below, sequenced in a study of blood T cells in healthy people across ages (dated by TCRdb to the mid-2010s). The library was produced with 5' RACE. Instrument used: Illumina HiSeq 2500. A second roughly 7 to 11 cycle PCR used a sample-barcoded 5' primer and a J-beta primer mix. TCRdb reworked the public reads: Q25 trimming with fastp, MiXCR clone assembly, productive beta chains retained. Rows are combined by CDR3 protein, so each entry shows the most common genes and DNA. The table for this sample lists about 290,000 distinct CDR3 sequences; roughly 27% of them were counted only once. Of the sample, about 30% falls within the top ten clones. Input material: blood. These receptors were taken from a woman in her sixties or seventies in good health.

The J gene is TRBJ1-2, the V gene TRBV7-2; D unclear. CDR3 length equals 13 residues. Trimming cost V 4 bases and J 2 bases, with 8 bases left between them. Germline V gene data show CDR1 as SGHTA and CDR2 as FQGNSA. DNA for the CDR3: TGTGCCAGCAGCTCCTCGGTCAACTATGGCTACACCTTC. Translating gives CASSSSVNYGYTF.

This CDR3 reads CASRRGIPSGEQFF. The CDR3 nucleotides are TGTGCCAGCCGGCGGGGGATCCCCAGCGGTGAGCAGTTCTTC. The chain carries TRBV6-2 or TRBV6-3 and TRBJ2-1; 7 nucleotides align to TRBD2. Germline V gene sequence: CDR1 MNHEY, CDR2 SVGEGT. The junction had 13 bases not matched to a gene; V was cut back by 8 bases and J by 9 bases. This CDR3 spans 14 amino acids.